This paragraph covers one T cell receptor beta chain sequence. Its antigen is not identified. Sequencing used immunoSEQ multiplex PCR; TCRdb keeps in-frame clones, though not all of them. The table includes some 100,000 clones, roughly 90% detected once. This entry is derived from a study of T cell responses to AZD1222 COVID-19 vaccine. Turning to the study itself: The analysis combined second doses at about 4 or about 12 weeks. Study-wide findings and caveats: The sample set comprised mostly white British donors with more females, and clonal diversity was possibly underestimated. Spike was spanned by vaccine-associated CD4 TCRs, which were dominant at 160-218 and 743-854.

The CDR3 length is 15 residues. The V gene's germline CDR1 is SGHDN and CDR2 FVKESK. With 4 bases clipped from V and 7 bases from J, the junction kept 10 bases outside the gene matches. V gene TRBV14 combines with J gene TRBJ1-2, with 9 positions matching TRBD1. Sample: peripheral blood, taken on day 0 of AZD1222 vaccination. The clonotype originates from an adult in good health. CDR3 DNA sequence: TGTGCCAGCAGCCCCCTCGGACAGGGGCGGGGTGGCTACACCTTC. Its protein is CASSPLGQGRGGYTF.